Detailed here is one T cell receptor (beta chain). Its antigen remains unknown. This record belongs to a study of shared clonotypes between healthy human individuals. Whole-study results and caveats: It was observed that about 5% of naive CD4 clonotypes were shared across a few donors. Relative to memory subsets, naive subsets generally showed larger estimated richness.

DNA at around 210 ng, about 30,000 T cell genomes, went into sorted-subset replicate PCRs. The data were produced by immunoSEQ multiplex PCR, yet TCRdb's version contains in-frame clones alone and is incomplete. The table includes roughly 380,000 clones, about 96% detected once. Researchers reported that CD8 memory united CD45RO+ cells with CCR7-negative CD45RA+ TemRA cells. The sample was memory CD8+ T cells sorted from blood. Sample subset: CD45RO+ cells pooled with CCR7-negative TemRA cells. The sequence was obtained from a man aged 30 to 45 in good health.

CDR3 DNA: TGTGCCAGCAGCCGAGAACTAGCGGGAAGCGGGGATACGCAGTATTTT. Translating gives CASSRELAGSGDTQYF. The genes are TRBV13 and TRBJ2-3; 10 nucleotides align to TRBD2. V dropped 5 bases and J dropped 6; count of bases not matched to a gene: 11. The germline gives CDR1 PRHDT, CDR2 FYEKMQ (reference sequence). CDR3 length: 16 residues.